Given below is one T cell receptor (beta chain) in context. Its antigen remains unidentified. These data come from a study of T cells after yellow fever vaccination. General study results and limits: The CD4 compartment and the CD8 compartment contained a small share of clonotypes in common. Contamination by abundant bulk-population clonotypes could be present in FACS-sorted repertoires. Reappearance after the booster was seen for most primary-vaccination clones, at more than 95% CD4 and 85% to 90% CD8.

Germline assignment: CDR1 LGHDT and CDR2 YNNKEL (reference sequence). The germline V and J ends were trimmed by 2 bases and 0 bases, with 13 bases remaining between them. The CDR3 length is 16 residues. TCRdb reanalysed the 5' RACE reads using MiXCR and keeps one entry per CDR3 protein. This table holds over 250,000 distinct CDR3 sequences, approximately 4% found once. This chain connects TRBV3-1 to TRBJ1-1, with a tentative D call TRBD1 (5 bases). This sequence was found in a man aged 18 to 35 who received the YFV17D yellow fever vaccine. Sequenced here: PBMCs, sampled 5 days after the yellow fever booster vaccination. CDR3 residues: CASSQIWGGMNTEAFF. CDR3 nucleotides: TGTGCCAGCAGCCAAATCTGGGGCGGGATGAACACTGAAGCTTTCTTT.